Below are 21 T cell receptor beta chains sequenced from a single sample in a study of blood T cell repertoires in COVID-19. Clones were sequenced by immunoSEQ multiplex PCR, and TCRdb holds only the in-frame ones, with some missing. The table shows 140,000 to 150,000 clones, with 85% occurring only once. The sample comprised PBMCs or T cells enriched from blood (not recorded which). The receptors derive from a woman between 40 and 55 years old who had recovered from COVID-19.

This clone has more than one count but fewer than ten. CDR3 protein: CASSLVRWLAGGETGELFF. Here the CDR3 DNA reads TGTGCCAGCAGCTTAGTTCGTTGGCTAGCGGGGGGTGAGACCGGGGAGCTGTTTTTT. J is TRBJ2-2 and V is TRBV7-8; TRBD2 matches at 11 bases. The trim removed 1 base at V and 5 bases at J, leaving 12 bases unmatched. CDR1 and CDR2 from the germline V gene are SGHVS and FQNEAQ. The CDR3 has 19 amino acids.

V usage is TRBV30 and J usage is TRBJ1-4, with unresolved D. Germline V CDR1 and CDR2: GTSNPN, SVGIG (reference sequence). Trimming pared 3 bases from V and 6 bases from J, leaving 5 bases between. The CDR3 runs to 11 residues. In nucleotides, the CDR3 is TGTGCCTGGAGCGTTTATGAAAAACTGTTTTTT. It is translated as CAWSVYEKLFF.

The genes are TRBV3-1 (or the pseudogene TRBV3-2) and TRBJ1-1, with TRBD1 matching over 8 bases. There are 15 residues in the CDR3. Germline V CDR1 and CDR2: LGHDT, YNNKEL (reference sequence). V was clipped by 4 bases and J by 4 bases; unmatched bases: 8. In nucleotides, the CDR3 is TGTGCCAGCAGCCCAACCCCTACAGGGGGCACTGAAGCTTTCTTT. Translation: CASSPTPTGGTEAFF.

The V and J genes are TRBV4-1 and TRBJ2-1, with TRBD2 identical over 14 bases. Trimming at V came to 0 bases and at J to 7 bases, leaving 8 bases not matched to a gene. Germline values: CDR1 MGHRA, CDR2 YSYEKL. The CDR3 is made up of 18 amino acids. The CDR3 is CASSQDWGLAGVGNEQFF. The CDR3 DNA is TGCGCCAGCAGCCAAGATTGGGGACTAGCGGGAGTGGGAAATGAGCAGTTCTTC.

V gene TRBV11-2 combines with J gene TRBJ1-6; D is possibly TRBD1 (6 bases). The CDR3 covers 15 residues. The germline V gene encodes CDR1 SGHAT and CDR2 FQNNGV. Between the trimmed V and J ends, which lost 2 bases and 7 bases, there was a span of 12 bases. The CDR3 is CASSLLGGDNSPLHF. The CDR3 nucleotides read TGTGCCAGCAGCTTATTAGGGGGAGACAATTCACCCCTCCACTTT.

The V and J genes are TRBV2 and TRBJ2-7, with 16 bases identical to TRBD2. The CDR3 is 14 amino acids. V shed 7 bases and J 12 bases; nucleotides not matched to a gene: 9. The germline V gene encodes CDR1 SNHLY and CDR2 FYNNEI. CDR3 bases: TGTGCCAGCATCCCGGGACTAGCGGGAGGGCGGGGGTACTTC. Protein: CASIPGLAGGRGYF.

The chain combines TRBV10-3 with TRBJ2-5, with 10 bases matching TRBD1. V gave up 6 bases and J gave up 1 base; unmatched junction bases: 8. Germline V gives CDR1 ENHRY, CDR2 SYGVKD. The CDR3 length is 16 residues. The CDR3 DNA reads TGTGCCATCAGGACCGGACAGGGGGGGATCCAAGAGACCCAGTACTTC. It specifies CAIRTGQGGIQETQYF.

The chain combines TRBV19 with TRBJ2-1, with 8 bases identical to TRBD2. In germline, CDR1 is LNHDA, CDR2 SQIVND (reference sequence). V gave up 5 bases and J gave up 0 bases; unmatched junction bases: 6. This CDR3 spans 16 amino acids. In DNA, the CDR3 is TGTGCCAGTAGTGCCCTAGCGGGCAGCTCCTACAATGAGCAGTTCTTC. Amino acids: CASSALAGSSYNEQFF.

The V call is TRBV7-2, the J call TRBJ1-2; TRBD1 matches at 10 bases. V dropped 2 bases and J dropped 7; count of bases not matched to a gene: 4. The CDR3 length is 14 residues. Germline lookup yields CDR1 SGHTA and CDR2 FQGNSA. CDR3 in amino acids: CASSLWDRGFGYTF. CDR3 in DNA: TGTGCCAGCAGCTTATGGGACAGGGGTTTTGGCTACACCTTC.

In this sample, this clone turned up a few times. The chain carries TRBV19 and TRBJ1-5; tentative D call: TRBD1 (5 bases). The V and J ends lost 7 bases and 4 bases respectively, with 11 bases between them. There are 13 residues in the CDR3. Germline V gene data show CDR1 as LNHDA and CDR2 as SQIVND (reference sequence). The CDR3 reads CASIGRVNQPQHF. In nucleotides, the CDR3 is TGTGCCAGTATTGGCAGGGTTAATCAGCCCCAGCATTTT.

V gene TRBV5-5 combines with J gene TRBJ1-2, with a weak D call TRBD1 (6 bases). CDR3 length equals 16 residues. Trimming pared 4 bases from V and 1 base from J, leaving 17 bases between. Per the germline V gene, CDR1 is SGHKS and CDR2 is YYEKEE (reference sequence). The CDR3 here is CASSLSEQGINYGYTF. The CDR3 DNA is TGTGCCAGCAGCCTATCAGAACAGGGAATTAACTATGGCTACACCTTC. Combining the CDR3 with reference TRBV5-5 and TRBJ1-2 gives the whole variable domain DAGVTQSPTHLIKTRGQQVTLRCSPISGHKSVSWYQQVLGQGPQFIFQYYEKEERGRGNFPDRFSARQFPNYSSELNVNALLLGDSALYLCASSLSEQGINYGYTFGSGTRLTVV.

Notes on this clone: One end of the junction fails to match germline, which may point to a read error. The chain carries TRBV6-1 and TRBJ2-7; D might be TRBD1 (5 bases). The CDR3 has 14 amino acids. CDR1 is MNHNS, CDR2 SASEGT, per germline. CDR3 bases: TGTGCCAGCATTGAACAGGCGAGCTCCTACGAGCAGTACTTC. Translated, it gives CASIEQASSYEQYF.

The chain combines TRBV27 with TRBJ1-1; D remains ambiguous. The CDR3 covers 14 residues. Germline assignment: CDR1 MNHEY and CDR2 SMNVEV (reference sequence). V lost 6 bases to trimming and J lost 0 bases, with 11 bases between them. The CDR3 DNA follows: TGTGCCAGCAGCACGACAATGATGAACACTGAAGCTTTCTTT. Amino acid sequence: CASSTTMMNTEAFF.

The CDR3 region is CASSPQATGELFF. Here the CDR3 DNA reads TGTGCCAGCAGTCCCCAGGCCACCGGGGAGCTGTTTTTT. V usage is TRBV6-4 and J usage is TRBJ2-2; D remains unclear. The germline V gene has CDR1 MRHNA and CDR2 SNTAGT. The CDR3 length is 13 residues. Trimming took 5 bases from V and 4 from J, leaving 8 bases between them.

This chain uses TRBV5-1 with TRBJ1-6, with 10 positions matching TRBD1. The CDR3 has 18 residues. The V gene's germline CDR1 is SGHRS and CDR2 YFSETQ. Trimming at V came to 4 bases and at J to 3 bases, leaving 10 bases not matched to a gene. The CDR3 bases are TGCGCCAGCAGCCTCCCGCTCGGACAGGGGGACTATAATTCACCCCTCCACTTT. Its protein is CASSLPLGQGDYNSPLHF.

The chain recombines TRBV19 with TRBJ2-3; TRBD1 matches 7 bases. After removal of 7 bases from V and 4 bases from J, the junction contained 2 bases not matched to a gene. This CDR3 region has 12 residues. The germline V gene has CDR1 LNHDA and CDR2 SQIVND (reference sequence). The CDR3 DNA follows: TGTGCCAGTATGGGACAGCCAGATACGCAGTATTTT. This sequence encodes CASMGQPDTQYF.

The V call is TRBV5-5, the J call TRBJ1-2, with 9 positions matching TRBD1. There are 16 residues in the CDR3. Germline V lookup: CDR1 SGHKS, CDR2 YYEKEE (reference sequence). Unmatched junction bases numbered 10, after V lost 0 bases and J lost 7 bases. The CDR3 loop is CASSLGMPGQGTGYTF. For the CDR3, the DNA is TGTGCCAGCAGCTTGGGTATGCCGGGACAGGGTACTGGCTACACCTTC.

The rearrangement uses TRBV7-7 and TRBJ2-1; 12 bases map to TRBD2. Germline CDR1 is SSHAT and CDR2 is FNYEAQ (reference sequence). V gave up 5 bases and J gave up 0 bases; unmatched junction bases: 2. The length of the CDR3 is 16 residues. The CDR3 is CASSPTSGSSYNEQFF. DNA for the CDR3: TGTGCCAGCAGCCCGACTAGCGGGAGCTCCTACAATGAGCAGTTCTTC.

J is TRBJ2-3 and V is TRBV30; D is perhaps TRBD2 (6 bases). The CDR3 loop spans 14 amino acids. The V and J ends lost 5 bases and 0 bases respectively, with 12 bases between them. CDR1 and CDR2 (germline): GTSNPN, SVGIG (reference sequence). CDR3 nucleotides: TGTGCCTGGGTAGCGGTCTCTAGCACAGATACGCAGTATTTT. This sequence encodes CAWVAVSSTDTQYF.

The DNA of the CDR3 is TGTGCCAGCAGCTTACCTGCGGGAGGGAGAACCAATGAGCAGTTCTTC. It yields the protein CASSLPAGGRTNEQFF. The V and J genes are TRBV7-8 and TRBJ2-1; 9 nucleotides agree with TRBD2. This CDR3 region has 16 residues. The germline CDR1 and CDR2 sequences are SGHVS and FQNEAQ. V was clipped by 2 bases and J by 6 bases; unmatched bases: 8.

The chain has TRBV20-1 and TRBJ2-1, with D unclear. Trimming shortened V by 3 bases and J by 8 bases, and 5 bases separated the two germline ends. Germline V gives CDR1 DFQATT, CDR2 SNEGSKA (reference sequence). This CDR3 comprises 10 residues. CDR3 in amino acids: CSARGDEQFF. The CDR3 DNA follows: TGCAGTGCTAGGGGCGATGAGCAGTTCTTC.